The clone carrying this TCR beta chain came up once. Use of 60 Vbeta and 13 Jbeta primers characterized the PCR. The method was immunoSEQ multiplex PCR; TCRdb's version includes in-frame clones alone and lacks a portion of them. This sample yields over 150,000 clones, of which about four fifths are seen a single time; 0.35% to 0.45% belongs to the top ten. CDR1 and CDR2 from the germline V gene are MDHEN and SYDVKM. This CDR3 is 14 amino acids long. V was cut by 3 bases and J by 10 bases, with 18 bases left in between. This specimen belongs to a study of cytomegalovirus exposure and HLA in healthy donors.

The chain links TRBV28 to TRBJ1-1; TRBD1 is a possible D gene (5 bases). The sequenced sample was PBMCs. The origin of this receptor is a boy aged 2 to 10 in good health and CMV-seronegative. CDR3 bases: TGTGCCAGCAGTTTTCTCCCCTCCGGGGGTAGAGCTTTCTTT. Encoded protein: CASSFLPSGGRAFF.